These 21 T cell receptor beta chains share one sample of origin, sequenced in a study of response to subunit inactivated influenza vaccine. MiXCR was run by TCRdb on the RT-PCR reads, yielding one entry per CDR3 protein. The data contain about 520,000 distinct CDR3 sequences, 25% of them singletons. The starting material was CD4+ T cells sorted from PBMCs, obtained less than 6 days after vaccination. The source of these receptors is a man aged 50 or older who received an inactivated influenza vaccine.

This clonotype was seen a handful of times. The chain links TRBV11-2 to TRBJ2-5; D remains unclear. There are 12 residues in the CDR3. The ends were cut back, 4 bases at V and 5 bases at J, with 8 bases in the middle. In germline, CDR1 is SGHAT, CDR2 FQNNGV. CDR3 loop: CASSSTPETQYF. As DNA, the CDR3 is TGTGCCAGCAGCTCGACCCCGGAGACCCAGTACTTC.

Only a few counts were recorded for this clonotype. The chain carries TRBV19 and TRBJ1-1, with a tentative D call TRBD1 (5 bases). In germline, CDR1 is LNHDA, CDR2 SQIVND (reference sequence). The CDR3 sequence is 13 residues long. Trimming left V 7 bases short and J 1 base short, with 10 bases between. CDR3 amino acids: CASILDRNTEAFF. The CDR3 DNA reads as TGTGCCAGTATCCTCGACAGGAACACTGAAGCTTTCTTT.

This clonotype appeared a few times. CDR3 region: CASSPGLAGGLSYNEQFF. In nucleotides, the CDR3 is TGTGCCAGCAGTCCGGGACTAGCGGGAGGTCTGTCCTACAATGAGCAGTTCTTC. The chain has TRBV12-3 or TRBV12-4 and TRBJ2-1; 15 positions agree with TRBD2. The CDR3 has 18 residues. The V segment lost 5 bases and the J segment 1 base; nucleotides outside the gene matches: 6.

The rearrangement links TRBV11-2 to TRBJ2-1; tentative D call: TRBD1 (7 bases). Trimming shortened V by 5 bases and J by 3 bases, and 14 bases separated the two germline ends. The V gene's germline CDR1 is SGHAT and CDR2 FQNNGV. The CDR3 is made up of 15 amino acids. The CDR3 protein is CASSRPGGGYNEQFF. CDR3 nucleotides: TGTGCCAGCAGCCGGCCAGGGGGAGGCTACAATGAGCAGTTCTTC.

Only one count was recorded for this clonotype. The chain links TRBV28 to TRBJ2-7; 8 bases line up with TRBD1. The germline CDR1 and CDR2 sequences are MDHEN and SYDVKM. The CDR3 sequence is 15 residues long. J was trimmed by 4 bases and V by 6 bases; bases with no gene match: 11. The CDR3 region is CASRPPGTGKYEQYF. CDR3 coding DNA: TGTGCCAGCAGGCCCCCCGGGACAGGAAAATACGAGCAGTACTTC. The full variable domain, completed using reference TRBV28 and TRBJ2-7, is DVKVTQSSRYLVKRTGEKVFLECVQDMDHENMFWYRQDPGLGLRLIYFSYDVKMKEKGDIPEGYSVSREKKERFSLILESASTNQTSMYLCASRPPGTGKYEQYFGPGTRLTVT.

V usage is TRBV6-2 or TRBV6-3 and J usage is TRBJ2-7; D may match TRBD1 or TRBD2 (6 bases each). Germline V lookup: CDR1 MNHEY, CDR2 SVGEGT. V was cut by 2 bases and J by 6 bases, with 14 bases left in between. The length of the CDR3 is 14 residues. The DNA of the CDR3 is TGTGCCAGCAGTTACAACGGGGGCCTATTCGAGCAGTACTTC. Its protein is CASSYNGGLFEQYF.

The chain employs TRBV7-8 and TRBJ2-6; D may be TRBD2 (8 bases). V was clipped by 2 bases and J by 2 bases, with 19 bases between them. The CDR3 has 19 amino acids. Germline V gives CDR1 SGHVS, CDR2 FQNEAQ. The CDR3 nucleotides are TGTGCCAGCAGCTTATGGGGACAGCGGGGGCTTGCTGGGGCCAACGTCCTGACTTTC. This gives the protein CASSLWGQRGLAGANVLTF. The full variable domain, its missing parts supplied by reference TRBV7-8 and TRBJ2-6, is GAGVSQSPRYKVAKRGQDVALRCDPISGHVSLFWYQQALGQGPEFLTYFQNEAQLDKSGLPSDRFFAERPEGSVSTLKIQRTQQEDSAVYLCASSLWGQRGLAGANVLTFGAGSRLTVL.

This clonotype appeared a few times. The chain carries TRBV20-1 and TRBJ2-2, with a weak D call TRBD2 (6 bases). Germline CDR1 and CDR2: DFQATT and SNEGSKA (reference sequence). Trimming pared 4 bases from V and 2 bases from J, leaving 17 bases between. The CDR3 extends over 16 amino acids. The CDR3, as DNA: TGCAGTGCTAAGATCCCAGGACTAAAAAACACCGGGGAGCTGTTTTTT. It codes for CSAKIPGLKNTGELFF.

J is TRBJ2-1 and V is TRBV6-2 or TRBV6-3; possible D gene TRBD2, 6 bases. V was trimmed by 10 bases and J by 6 bases, leaving 16 bases between them. This CDR3 has 13 amino acids. Germline CDR1 MNHEY, CDR2 SVGEGT. DNA for the CDR3: TGTGCCATCTCCCAGGGACTGACCAATGAGCAGTTCTTC. As protein: CAISQGLTNEQFF.

CDR3 DNA sequence: TGTGCCATCAAGCAGGGGGTAGAGACCGGGGAGCTGTTTTTT. Its protein is CAIKQGVETGELFF. This sequence joins TRBV10-3 and TRBJ2-2, with 7 bases lining up with TRBD1. Per the germline V gene, CDR1 is ENHRY and CDR2 is SYGVKD. Trimming took 7 bases from V and 5 from J; bases not matched to a gene: 7. The CDR3 covers 14 residues.

This clonotype was found a few times. The rearrangement links TRBV12-3 or TRBV12-4 to TRBJ2-1, with TRBD2 matching over 9 bases. This CDR3 has 14 residues. The V and J ends lost 5 bases and 6 bases, in that order; junction bases with no gene match: 5. This chain's CDR3 is CASSPTSGFNEQFF. The CDR3 coding sequence is TGTGCCAGCAGTCCGACTAGCGGATTCAATGAGCAGTTCTTC.

CDR3 sequence (DNA): TGTGCCAGCAGCAGGGACAGTGACACCGGGGAGCTGTTTTTT. It is translated as CASSRDSDTGELFF. This chain uses TRBV12-3 or TRBV12-4 with TRBJ2-2, with TRBD1 matching over 7 bases. J lost 3 bases, V lost 6 bases, and 4 bases had no gene match. CDR3 size: 14 residues.

This chain joins TRBV20-1 and TRBJ2-3; D remains ambiguous. CDR1 and CDR2 (germline): DFQATT, SNEGSKA (reference sequence). The CDR3 length is 15 residues. The V end was cut by 4 bases, the J end by 0 bases, with 14 bases between. The CDR3 loop is CSAMKSVGSTDTQYF. CDR3 coding DNA: TGCAGTGCTATGAAGTCGGTGGGAAGCACAGATACGCAGTATTTT.

The J gene is TRBJ2-7, the V gene TRBV3-1, with TRBD2 matching over 10 bases. This CDR3 is built from 15 residues. Germline CDR1 LGHDT, CDR2 YNNKEL (reference sequence). Unmatched junction bases numbered 12, after V lost 8 bases and J lost 5 bases. This CDR3 is CASSLSGTSVNEQYF. CDR3 DNA sequence: TGTGCCAGCTCCCTTTCCGGGACTAGCGTCAACGAGCAGTACTTC.

This clonotype appeared a few times. The chain employs TRBV7-9 and TRBJ2-3; weak D call: TRBD2 (5 bases). The germline gives CDR1 SEHNR, CDR2 FQNEAQ (reference sequence). This CDR3 region has 17 residues. V was cut by 5 bases and J by 0 bases, with 18 bases left in between. The CDR3 nucleotides are TGTGCCAGCAGCCCGCGTGAACGGGAAAATAGCACAGATACGCAGTATTTT. Translated: CASSPRERENSTDTQYF.

V and J are TRBV3-1 and TRBJ1-5; no firm D call. This CDR3 contains 13 residues. V was shortened by 1 base and J by 7 bases, with 8 bases between the two germline ends. From germline, CDR1 is LGHDT and CDR2 YNNKEL (reference sequence). DNA for the CDR3: TGTGCCAGCAGCCAAGGCCAGTCCCAGCCCCAGCATTTT. Translating gives CASSQGQSQPQHF.

The chain links TRBV28 to TRBJ2-1; D uncertain. The V gene lost 5 bases and the J gene lost 3 bases, with 20 bases spanning the gap. The germline gives CDR1 MDHEN, CDR2 SYDVKM. This CDR3 region has 17 residues. CDR3 residues: CASSIRLAGVFYNEQFF. DNA of the CDR3: TGTGCCAGCAGTATTAGACTCGCTGGGGTTTTCTACAATGAGCAGTTCTTC.

The chain joins TRBV9 to TRBJ2-5; D not resolved. The CDR3 spans 16 residues. Looked up from germline, CDR1 is SGDLS and CDR2 is YYNGEE. V was cut by 0 bases and J by 4 bases, with 16 bases left in between. CDR3 in amino acids: CASSVVDRPRIETQYF. DNA for the CDR3: TGTGCCAGCAGCGTAGTCGACCGACCTAGGATAGAGACCCAGTACTTC.

This chain joins TRBV9 and TRBJ2-5; perhaps TRBD1 as D (5 bases). Looked up from germline, CDR1 is SGDLS and CDR2 is YYNGEE. This CDR3 contains 14 residues. The ends were cut back, 0 bases at V and 0 bases at J, with 6 bases in the middle. CDR3 sequence: CASSVGQHQETQYF. For the CDR3, the DNA is TGTGCCAGCAGCGTAGGACAGCACCAAGAGACCCAGTACTTC. The whole variable domain, remainder taken from reference TRBV9 and TRBJ2-5, is DSGVTQTPKHLITATGQRVTLRCSPRSGDLSVYWYQQSLDQGLQFLIQYYNGEERAKGNILERFSAQQFPDLHSELNLSSLELGDSALYFCASSVGQHQETQYFGPGTRLLVL.

This clonotype was counted a few times. This chain links TRBV6-4 with TRBJ2-3; 12 positions match TRBD2. J was trimmed by 5 bases and V by 3 bases; bases with no gene match: 6. Per the germline V gene, CDR1 is MRHNA and CDR2 is SNTAGT. The CDR3 consists of 16 residues. The DNA for the CDR3 is TGTGCCAGCAGTGAAAGGACTAGCGGGAACCTAGATACGCAGTATTTT. The encoded protein is CASSERTSGNLDTQYF.

The chain carries TRBV20-1 and TRBJ2-2; 7 nucleotides agree with TRBD2. V lost 1 base, J lost 5 bases, and 10 bases stayed unmatched. This CDR3 spans 16 amino acids. CDR1 is DFQATT and CDR2 is SNEGSKA in the germline V gene (reference sequence). The CDR3 sequence is CSARGPRGVATGELFF. CDR3 DNA: TGCAGTGCTAGAGGCCCCCGGGGGGTAGCAACCGGGGAGCTGTTTTTT.